Sequencing of this TCR beta chain was carried out in a study of shared clonotypes between healthy human individuals. The assay was immunoSEQ multiplex PCR, and TCRdb's table has in-frame clones only and misses some. The data contain some 2.4 million clones, 80% to 95% of them singletons. The CDR3 totals 15 residues. CDR1 is SQVTM and CDR2 is ANQGSEA in the germline V gene. Trimming removed 1 base at V and 7 bases at J, with 19 bases between. V and J are TRBV29-1 and TRBJ1-2, with unresolved D. The source of this sequence is a man between 18 and 35 years old in good health. Some clones in this sample may be carry-over from other donors' samples. Input material: naive CD4+ T cells from PBMCs. Documented subset: CD45RA+ positively selected. The CDR3 loop reads CSVEAGSTRSGGYTF. In nucleotides, the CDR3 is TGCAGCGTTGAAGCTGGTTCGACAAGGAGCGGTGGCTACACCTTC.